Sequencing of this T cell receptor (beta chain) was carried out in a study of cytomegalovirus exposure and HLA in healthy donors. While unrecorded immune exposures were likely, the donors were nominally healthy when sampled. General study results and limits: Most TCR sequences were rare, but some public TCRs occurred in many donors. According to a later analysis, donors in an Asian-associated ancestry cluster reportedly had fewer N-insertions than the roughly 670-donor mean.

CDR3 length: 14 amino acids. Deletions cut 1 base from V and 2 bases from J, with 8 bases between. Germline CDR1 and CDR2: KGHSH and LQKENI. The PCR made use of 60 Vbeta and 13 Jbeta primers. The protocol was immunoSEQ multiplex PCR, while the TCRdb copy is restricted to in-frame clones and leaves out a portion. The sample lists 130,000 or so clones, around 83% occurring once. Concerning this clone itself: The target antigen is unknown.

The chain joins TRBV18 to TRBJ1-2; D may be TRBD1 (6 bases). This receptor was obtained from a young woman in good health and CMV-seropositive. Sequencing used PBMCs. The CDR3 DNA reads TGTGCCAGCTCACCACGCCAGGGGAACTATGGCTACACCTTC. Its translation: CASSPRQGNYGYTF.